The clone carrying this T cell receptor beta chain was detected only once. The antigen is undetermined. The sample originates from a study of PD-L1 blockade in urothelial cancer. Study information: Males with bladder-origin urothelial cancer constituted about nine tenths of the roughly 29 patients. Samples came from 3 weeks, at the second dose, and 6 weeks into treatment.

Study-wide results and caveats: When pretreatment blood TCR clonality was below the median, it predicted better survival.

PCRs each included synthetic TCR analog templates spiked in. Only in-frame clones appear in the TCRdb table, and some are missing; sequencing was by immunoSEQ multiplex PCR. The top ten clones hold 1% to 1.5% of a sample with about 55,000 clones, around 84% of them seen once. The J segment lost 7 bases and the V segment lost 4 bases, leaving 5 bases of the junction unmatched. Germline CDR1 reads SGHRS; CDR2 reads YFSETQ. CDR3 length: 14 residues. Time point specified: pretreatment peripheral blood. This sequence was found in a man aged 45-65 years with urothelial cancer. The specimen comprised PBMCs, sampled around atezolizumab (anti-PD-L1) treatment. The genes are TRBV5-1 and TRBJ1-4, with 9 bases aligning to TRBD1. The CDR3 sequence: CASSPTDRGEKLFF. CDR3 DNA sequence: TGCGCCAGCAGCCCAACGGACAGGGGTGAAAAACTGTTTTTT.